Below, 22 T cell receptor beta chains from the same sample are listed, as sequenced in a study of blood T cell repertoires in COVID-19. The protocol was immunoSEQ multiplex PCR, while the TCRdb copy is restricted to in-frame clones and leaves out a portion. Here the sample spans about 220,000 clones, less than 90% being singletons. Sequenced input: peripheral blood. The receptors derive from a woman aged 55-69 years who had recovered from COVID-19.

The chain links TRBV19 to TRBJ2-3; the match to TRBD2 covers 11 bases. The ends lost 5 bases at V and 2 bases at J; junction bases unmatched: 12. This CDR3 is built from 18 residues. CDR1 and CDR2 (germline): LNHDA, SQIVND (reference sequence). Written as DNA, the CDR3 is TGTGCCAGTAGTTCCCAGAGCCCGACTAGCGGGGCCACAGATACGCAGTATTTT. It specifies CASSSQSPTSGATDTQYF.

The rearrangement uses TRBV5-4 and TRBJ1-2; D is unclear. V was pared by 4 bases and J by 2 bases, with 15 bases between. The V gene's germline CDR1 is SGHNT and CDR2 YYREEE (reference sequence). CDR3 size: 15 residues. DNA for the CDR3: TGTGCCAGCAGCCTCACTATGGGAGAGAACTATGGCTACACCTTC. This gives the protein CASSLTMGENYGYTF.

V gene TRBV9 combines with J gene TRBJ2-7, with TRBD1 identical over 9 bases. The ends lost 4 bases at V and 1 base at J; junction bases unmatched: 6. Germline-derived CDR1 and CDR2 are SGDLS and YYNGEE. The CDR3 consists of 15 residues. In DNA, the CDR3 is TGTGCCAGCAGCCCCGCCGGACAGGGGTCCTACGAGCAGTACTTC. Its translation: CASSPAGQGSYEQYF.

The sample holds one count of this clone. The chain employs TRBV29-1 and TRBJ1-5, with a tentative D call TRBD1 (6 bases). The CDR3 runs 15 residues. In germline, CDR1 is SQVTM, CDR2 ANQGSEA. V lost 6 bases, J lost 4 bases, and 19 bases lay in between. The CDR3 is CSVTYSGDQNQPQHF. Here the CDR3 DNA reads TGCAGCGTCACTTATTCAGGGGACCAGAATCAGCCCCAGCATTTT.

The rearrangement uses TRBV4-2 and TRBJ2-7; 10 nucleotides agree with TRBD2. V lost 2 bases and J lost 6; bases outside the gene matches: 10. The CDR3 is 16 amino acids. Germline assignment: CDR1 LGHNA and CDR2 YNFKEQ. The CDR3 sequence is CASSQQTGTSAVEQYF. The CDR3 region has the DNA TGTGCCAGCAGCCAACAAACCGGGACTAGCGCGGTCGAGCAGTACTTC.

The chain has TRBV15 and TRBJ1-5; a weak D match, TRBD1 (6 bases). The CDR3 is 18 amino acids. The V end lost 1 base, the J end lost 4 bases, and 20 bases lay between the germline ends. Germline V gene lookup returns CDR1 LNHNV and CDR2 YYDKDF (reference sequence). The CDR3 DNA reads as TGTGCCACCAGCAGAGGCGCGAAGGGGGGGAGCAGTAATCAGCCCCAGCATTTT. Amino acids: CATSRGAKGGSSNQPQHF.

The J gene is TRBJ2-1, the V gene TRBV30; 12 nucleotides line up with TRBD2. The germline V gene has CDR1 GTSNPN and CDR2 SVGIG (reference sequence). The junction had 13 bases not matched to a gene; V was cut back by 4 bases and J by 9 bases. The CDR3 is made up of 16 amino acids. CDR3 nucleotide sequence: TGTGCCTGGACCCCGGAGGCTAGCGGGGGGGCCGGTGAGCAGTTCTTC. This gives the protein CAWTPEASGGAGEQFF.

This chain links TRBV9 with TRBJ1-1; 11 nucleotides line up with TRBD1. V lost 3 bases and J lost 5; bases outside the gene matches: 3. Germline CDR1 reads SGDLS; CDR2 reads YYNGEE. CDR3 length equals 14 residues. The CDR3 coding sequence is TGTGCCAGCAGCGCAGGGACAGGGGGAACTGAAGCTTTCTTT. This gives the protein CASSAGTGGTEAFF.

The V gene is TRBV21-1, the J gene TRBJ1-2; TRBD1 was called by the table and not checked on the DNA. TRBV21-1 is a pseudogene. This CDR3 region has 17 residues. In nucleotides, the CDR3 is TGTGCCAGCAGCCCTCGGACAGGGTCGCTCGGGGACTATGGCTACACCTTC. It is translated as CASSPRTGSLGDYGYTF.

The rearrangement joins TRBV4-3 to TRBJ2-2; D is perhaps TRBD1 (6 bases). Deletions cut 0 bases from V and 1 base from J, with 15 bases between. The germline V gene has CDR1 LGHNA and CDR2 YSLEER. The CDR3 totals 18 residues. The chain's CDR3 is CASSQERQAILNTGELFF. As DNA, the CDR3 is TGCGCCAGCAGCCAAGAGCGACAGGCCATCCTGAACACCGGGGAGCTGTTTTTT.

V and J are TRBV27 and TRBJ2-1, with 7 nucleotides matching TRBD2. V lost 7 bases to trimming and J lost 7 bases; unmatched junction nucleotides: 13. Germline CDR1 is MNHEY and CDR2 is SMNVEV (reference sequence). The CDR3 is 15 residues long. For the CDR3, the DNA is TGTGCCAGCATTCCCCTGGGAGGGCTCACGAATGAGCAGTTCTTC. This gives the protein CASIPLGGLTNEQFF.

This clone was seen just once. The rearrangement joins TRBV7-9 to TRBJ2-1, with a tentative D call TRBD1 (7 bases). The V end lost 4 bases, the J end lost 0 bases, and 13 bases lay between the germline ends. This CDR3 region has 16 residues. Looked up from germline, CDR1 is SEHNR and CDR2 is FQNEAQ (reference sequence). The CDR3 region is CASSSSGGISYNEQFF. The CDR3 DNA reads TGTGCCAGCAGCTCATCAGGGGGGATCTCCTACAATGAGCAGTTCTTC.

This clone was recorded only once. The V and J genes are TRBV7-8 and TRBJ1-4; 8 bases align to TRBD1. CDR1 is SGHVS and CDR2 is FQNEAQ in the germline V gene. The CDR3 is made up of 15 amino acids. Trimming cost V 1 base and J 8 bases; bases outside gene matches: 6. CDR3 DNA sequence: TGTGCCAGCAGCTTAGAGGGCAGGGGGCGGGAAAAACTGTTTTTT. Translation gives CASSLEGRGREKLFF.

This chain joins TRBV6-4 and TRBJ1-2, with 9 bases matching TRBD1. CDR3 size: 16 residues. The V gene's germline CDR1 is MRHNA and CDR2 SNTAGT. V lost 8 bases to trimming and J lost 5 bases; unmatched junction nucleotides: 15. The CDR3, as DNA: TGTGCCAGCCCTCCCTCCGCGGGACAGGGAAAGTATGGCTACACCTTC. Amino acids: CASPPSAGQGKYGYTF.

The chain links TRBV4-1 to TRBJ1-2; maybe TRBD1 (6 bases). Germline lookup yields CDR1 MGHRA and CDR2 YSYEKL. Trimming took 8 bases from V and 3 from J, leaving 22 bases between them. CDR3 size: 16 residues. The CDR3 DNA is TGCGCCAGCCGATCCGACAGGCCGCCCAAGGACTATGGCTACACCTTC. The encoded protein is CASRSDRPPKDYGYTF.

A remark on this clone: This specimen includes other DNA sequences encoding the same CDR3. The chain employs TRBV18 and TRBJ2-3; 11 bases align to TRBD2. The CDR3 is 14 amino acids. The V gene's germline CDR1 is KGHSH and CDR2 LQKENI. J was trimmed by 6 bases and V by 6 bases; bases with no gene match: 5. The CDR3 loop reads CASSPGLAADTQYF. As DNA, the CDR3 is TGTGCCAGCTCGCCGGGACTAGCGGCGGATACGCAGTATTTT.

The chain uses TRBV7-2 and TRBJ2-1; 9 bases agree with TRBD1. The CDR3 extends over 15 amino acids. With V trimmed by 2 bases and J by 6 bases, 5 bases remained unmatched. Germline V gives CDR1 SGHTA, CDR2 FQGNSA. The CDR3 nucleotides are TGTGCCAGCAGCTTAAATTGGGACAGGGCCAATGAGCAGTTCTTC. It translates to CASSLNWDRANEQFF.

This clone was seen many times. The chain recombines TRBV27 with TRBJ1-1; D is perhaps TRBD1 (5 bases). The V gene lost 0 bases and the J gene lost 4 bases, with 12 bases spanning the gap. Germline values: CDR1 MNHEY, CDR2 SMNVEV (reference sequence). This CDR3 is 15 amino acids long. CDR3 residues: CASSLSGHRSTEAFF. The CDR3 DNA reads TGTGCCAGCAGTTTATCAGGACACCGGAGCACTGAAGCTTTCTTT.

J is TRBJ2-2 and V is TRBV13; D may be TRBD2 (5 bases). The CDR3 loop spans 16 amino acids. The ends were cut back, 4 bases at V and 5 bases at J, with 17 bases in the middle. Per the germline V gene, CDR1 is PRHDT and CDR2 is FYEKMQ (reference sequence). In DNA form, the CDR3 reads TGTGCCAGCAGCTCTGAGGGCCTCCTGGGAACCGGGGAGCTGTTTTTT. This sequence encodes CASSSEGLLGTGELFF.

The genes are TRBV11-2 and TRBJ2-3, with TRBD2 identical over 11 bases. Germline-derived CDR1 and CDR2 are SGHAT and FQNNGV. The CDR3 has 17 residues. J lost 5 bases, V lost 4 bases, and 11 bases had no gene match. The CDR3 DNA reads TGTGCCAGCAGCTCCCTAGCGGGGGGCACGAAGGTAGATACGCAGTATTTT. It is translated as CASSSLAGGTKVDTQYF.

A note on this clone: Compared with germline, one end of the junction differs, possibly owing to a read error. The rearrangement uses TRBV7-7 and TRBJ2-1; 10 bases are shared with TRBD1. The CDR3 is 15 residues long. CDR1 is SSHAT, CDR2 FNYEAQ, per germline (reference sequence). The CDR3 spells CASSLGQGFVHEQFF. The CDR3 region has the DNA TGTGCTAGCAGCTTGGGACAGGGGTTCGTGCATGAGCAGTTCTTC.

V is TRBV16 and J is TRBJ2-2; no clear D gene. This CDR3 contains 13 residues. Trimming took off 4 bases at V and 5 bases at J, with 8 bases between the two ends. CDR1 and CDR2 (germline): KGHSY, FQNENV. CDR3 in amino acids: CASSRARTGELFF. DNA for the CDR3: TGTGCCAGCAGCCGAGCTCGGACCGGGGAGCTGTTTTTT.